These 25 T cell receptor beta chains share one sample of origin, sequenced in a study of CD8 T cells in ankylosing spondylitis. Notes on the study in general: Blood of patients with ankylosing spondylitis appeared to be characterized by a TCR beta motif of several highly homologous variants.

TCRdb independently ran MiXCR on the 5' RACE reads; one entry per CDR3 protein. The repertoire holds over 450,000 distinct CDR3 sequences, with 12% as singletons. Their antigens remain unidentified. What was sequenced was blood, either unsorted or a sorted T cell fraction (not recorded which). The receptors were gathered from a male donor with ankylosing spondylitis.

The chain joins TRBV6-2 or TRBV6-3 to TRBJ2-2, with a weak D call TRBD1 (5 bases). The CDR3 length is 15 residues. Germline values: CDR1 MNHEY, CDR2 SVGEGT. Trimming pared 7 bases from V and 3 bases from J, leaving 15 bases between. CDR3 amino acids: CASTLTQGYTGELFF. The CDR3 region has the DNA TGTGCCAGCACCCTGACCCAGGGCTACACCGGGGAGCTGTTTTTT.

The V gene is TRBV11-1, the J gene TRBJ2-5, with 9 bases lining up with TRBD1. The CDR3 extends over 20 amino acids. The V and J ends lost 4 bases and 4 bases, in that order; junction bases with no gene match: 22. Germline V CDR1 and CDR2: SGHAT, FQDESV (reference sequence). CDR3 amino acids: CASSYPPGQGLEETSETQYF. CDR3 DNA sequence: TGTGCCAGCAGCTACCCTCCGGGACAGGGCCTCGAGGAAACATCAGAGACCCAGTACTTC.

This rearrangement joins TRBV20-1 to TRBJ2-7; D gene unclear. Germline V lookup: CDR1 DFQATT, CDR2 SNEGSKA (reference sequence). The V gene lost 5 bases and the J gene lost 2 bases, with 10 bases spanning the gap. The CDR3 is 12 amino acids. The CDR3 DNA sequence: TGCAGTGCTCCTGCAGTGACCTACGAGCAGTACTTC. Translating it yields CSAPAVTYEQYF.

The chain is built from TRBV7-2 and TRBJ1-2; possible D gene TRBD1, 5 bases. CDR1 SGHTA and CDR2 FQGNSA come from the germline V gene. Trimming pared 5 bases from V and 4 bases from J, leaving 14 bases between. This CDR3 contains 14 residues. CDR3 coding DNA: TGTGCCAGCAGCCCGCCCTTGGGGCGCTATGGCTACACCTTC. Its translation: CASSPPLGRYGYTF.

V is TRBV3-1 and J is TRBJ1-1; no clear D. The CDR3 has 15 residues. V was shortened by 2 bases and J by 0 bases, with 10 bases between the two germline ends. CDR1 and CDR2 from the germline V gene are LGHDT and YNNKEL (reference sequence). The CDR3 DNA reads TGTGCCAGCAGCCAAATAGGACCGATGAACACTGAAGCTTTCTTT. Translation gives CASSQIGPMNTEAFF.

This clonotype came up a few times. V is TRBV11-2 and J is TRBJ2-1, with D perhaps matching TRBD2 (6 bases). Germline V gene sequence: CDR1 SGHAT, CDR2 FQNNGV. Trimming removed 1 base from V and 16 bases from J, with 17 bases in between. This CDR3 contains 13 residues. This CDR3 is CASSLAGTPESFF. The CDR3 nucleotides are TGTGCCAGCAGCTTAGCCGGGACTCCGGAATCATTCTTC.

The genes are TRBV5-1 and TRBJ1-1, with no clear D. The germline V gene encodes CDR1 SGHRS and CDR2 YFSETQ. The CDR3 length is 14 residues. Trimming cost V 5 bases and J 4 bases, with 15 bases left between them. CDR3 region: CASRGNGRSTEAFF. As DNA, the CDR3 is TGCGCCAGCAGAGGGAACGGGAGGAGCACTGAAGCTTTCTTT.

The chain joins TRBV6-1 to TRBJ2-7; 7 bases fit TRBD1. Germline V CDR1 and CDR2: MNHNS, SASEGT. V lost 5 bases, J lost 1 base, and 5 bases stayed unmatched. This CDR3 contains 14 residues. For the CDR3, the DNA is TGTGCCAGCAGTATAGGGACAGCTTCCTACGAGCAGTACTTC. Translation: CASSIGTASYEQYF.

This clonotype was observed many times. This CDR3 is CASSPLGTQYF. CDR3 in DNA: TGTGCCAGCAGTCCTTTAGGGACCCAGTACTTC. The rearrangement joins TRBV7-2 to TRBJ2-5; D unclear. The CDR3 is 11 amino acids. Germline-derived CDR1 and CDR2 are SGHTA and FQGNSA. V was shortened by 6 bases and J by 7 bases, with 9 bases between the two germline ends.

This clonotype was seen many times. The J gene is TRBJ2-3, the V gene TRBV20-1, with 11 bases that match TRBD2. Per the germline V gene, CDR1 is DFQATT and CDR2 is SNEGSKA (reference sequence). The CDR3 covers 15 residues. Losses at the gene ends were 6 bases for V and 2 bases for J; bases not matched to a gene: 7. The CDR3 loop is CSATGTSGFTDTQYF. The CDR3 DNA reads as TGCAGTGCCACCGGGACTAGCGGATTCACAGATACGCAGTATTTT.

This clonotype has only a few counts. The V call is TRBV11-3, the J call TRBJ2-3; D might be TRBD1 (6 bases). The germline CDR1 and CDR2 sequences are SGHNT and YENEEA. This CDR3 is built from 15 residues. The V end lost 2 bases, the J end lost 3 bases, and 12 bases lay between the germline ends. In nucleotides, the CDR3 is TGTGCCAGCAGCTTATATTCACAGGGAACAGATACGCAGTATTTT. Amino acid sequence: CASSLYSQGTDTQYF.

The rearrangement joins TRBV4-2 to TRBJ2-3, with TRBD2 matching 9 bases. V lost 0 bases and J lost 4; bases outside the gene matches: 11. Germline V lookup: CDR1 LGHNA, CDR2 YNFKEQ. CDR3 length equals 18 residues. This chain's CDR3 is CASSQEGWASGIADTQYF. CDR3 nucleotides: TGTGCCAGCAGCCAAGAAGGATGGGCTAGCGGGATCGCAGATACGCAGTATTTT.

This clonotype was observed a handful of times. In DNA form, the CDR3 reads TGTGCCAGCAGAAGGGACAGGGATAACTATGGCTACACCTTC. Its protein is CASRRDRDNYGYTF. V usage is TRBV21-1 and J usage is TRBJ1-2; TRBD1, the D gene given by the table, was not confirmed from the DNA. TRBV21-1 is annotated as a pseudogene. CDR3 length equals 14 residues.

This clonotype was observed at least ten times. V usage is TRBV5-1 and J usage is TRBJ2-5; 7 bases match TRBD2. V lost 4 bases and J lost 4; bases outside the gene matches: 7. Looked up from germline, CDR1 is SGHRS and CDR2 is YFSETQ. The CDR3 runs 14 residues. CDR3 region: CASSVGTMGETQYF. In DNA, the CDR3 is TGCGCCAGCAGCGTCGGGACTATGGGAGAGACCCAGTACTTC.

J is TRBJ1-1 and V is TRBV9, with D unclear. The germline V and J ends were trimmed by 1 base and 4 bases, with 11 bases remaining between them. The germline CDR1 and CDR2 sequences are SGDLS and YYNGEE. The CDR3 loop spans 14 amino acids. The CDR3: CASSVLALGTEAFF. The CDR3, as DNA: TGTGCCAGCAGCGTATTGGCGTTGGGCACTGAAGCTTTCTTT.

The rearrangement uses TRBV25-1 and TRBJ2-1, with TRBD1 identical over 10 bases. Germline V gene sequence: CDR1 MGHDK, CDR2 SYGVNS. The CDR3 runs to 14 residues. After removal of 5 bases from V and 6 bases from J, the junction contained 4 bases not matched to a gene. The CDR3 here is CASSRTGGINEQFF. CDR3 coding DNA: TGTGCCAGCAGTCGGACAGGGGGTATCAATGAGCAGTTCTTC.

This clonotype has ten or more counts. The J gene is TRBJ2-1, the V gene TRBV20-1; weak D call: TRBD2 (5 bases). Germline-derived CDR1 and CDR2 are DFQATT and SNEGSKA (reference sequence). The CDR3 length is 15 residues. V was pared by 5 bases and J by 0 bases, with 14 bases between. The CDR3 is CSAVEDSFSYNEQFF. The CDR3 DNA is TGCAGTGCTGTTGAGGACTCATTCTCCTACAATGAGCAGTTCTTC.

In its sample, this clonotype was seen a few times. J is TRBJ1-5 and V is TRBV7-9; 7 bases map to TRBD1. Per the germline V gene, CDR1 is SEHNR and CDR2 is FQNEAQ (reference sequence). The CDR3 contains 17 residues. V dropped 3 bases and J dropped 0; count of bases not matched to a gene: 8. As DNA, the CDR3 is TGTGCCAGCAGCTTGGGCAGGGGGGATTATAGCAATCAGCCCCAGCATTTT. As protein: CASSLGRGDYSNQPQHF.

This clonotype occurred a few times. V gene TRBV28 combines with J gene TRBJ2-7; perhaps TRBD2 as D (6 bases). Trimming took 6 bases from V and 3 from J, leaving 12 bases between them. In germline, CDR1 is MDHEN, CDR2 SYDVKM. This CDR3 contains 13 residues. The CDR3 protein is CASRPSGLYEQYV. The CDR3 bases are TGTGCCAGCAGACCTTCGGGACTCTACGAGCAGTACGTC.

This clonotype turned up a few times. The rearrangement uses TRBV9 and TRBJ1-2; D not certain. CDR3 size: 13 residues. V shed 0 bases and J shed 0 bases, with 3 bases lying between them. Germline loops: CDR1 SGDLS, CDR2 YYNGEE. The CDR3 DNA reads as TGTGCCAGCAGCGTAGCGGCTAACTATGGCTACACCTTC. Amino acids: CASSVAANYGYTF.

This clonotype was seen at least ten times. The rearrangement uses TRBV12-3 or TRBV12-4 and TRBJ2-1; 14 bases line up with TRBD2. The CDR3 has 17 residues. Losses at the gene ends were 4 bases for V and 2 bases for J; bases not matched to a gene: 4. The CDR3 is CASSSGTSGSAYNEQFF. CDR3 DNA sequence: TGTGCCAGCAGTTCAGGGACTAGCGGGAGCGCCTACAATGAGCAGTTCTTC.

V gene TRBV10-3 combines with J gene TRBJ2-1; D gene ambiguous. This CDR3 is built from 15 residues. V lost 3 bases and J 0 bases, leaving 9 bases between the germline ends. Looked up from germline, CDR1 is ENHRY and CDR2 is SYGVKD. The CDR3 DNA reads TGTGCCATCAGTGATGGAGCGAGCTCCTACAATGAGCAGTTCTTC. Translating gives CAISDGASSYNEQFF.

This clonotype was counted between two and nine times. The CDR3 is CASSQKGGREVYNEQFF. Here the CDR3 DNA reads TGTGCCAGCAGCCAAAAAGGAGGACGGGAGGTATACAATGAGCAGTTCTTC. The chain recombines TRBV14 with TRBJ2-1; 7 nucleotides match TRBD2. V shed 2 bases and J 4 bases; nucleotides not matched to a gene: 11. Per germline, CDR1 SGHDN and CDR2 FVKESK. The CDR3 sequence is 17 residues long.

The chain joins TRBV5-6 to TRBJ1-5; perhaps TRBD1 as D (5 bases). This CDR3 is built from 14 residues. V was pared by 3 bases and J by 5 bases, with 12 bases between. Germline CDR1 is SGHDT and CDR2 is YYEEEE. CDR3 residues: CASSYRGLHQPQHF. In nucleotides, the CDR3 is TGTGCCAGCAGCTACCGGGGCCTACATCAGCCCCAGCATTTT.

This clonotype was picked up a small number of times. The chain joins TRBV7-2 to TRBJ2-5; possibly TRBD1 for D (6 bases). Trimming stripped 0 bases from V and 5 bases from J, with 16 bases between. The CDR3 runs to 16 residues. CDR1 SGHTA and CDR2 FQGNSA come from the germline V gene. CDR3 in amino acids: CASSLADRQVGETQYF. The CDR3 DNA reads as TGTGCCAGCAGCTTAGCGGACCGACAGGTGGGGGAGACCCAGTACTTC.